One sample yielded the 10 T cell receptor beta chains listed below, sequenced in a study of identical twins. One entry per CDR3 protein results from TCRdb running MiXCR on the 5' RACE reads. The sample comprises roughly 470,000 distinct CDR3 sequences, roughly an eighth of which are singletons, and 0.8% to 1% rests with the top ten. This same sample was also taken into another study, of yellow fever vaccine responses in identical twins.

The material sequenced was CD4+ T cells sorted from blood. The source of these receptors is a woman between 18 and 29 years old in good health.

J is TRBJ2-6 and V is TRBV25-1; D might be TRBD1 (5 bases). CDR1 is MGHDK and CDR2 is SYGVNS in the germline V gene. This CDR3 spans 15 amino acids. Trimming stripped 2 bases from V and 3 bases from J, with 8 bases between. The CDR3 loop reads CASSEQGGGANVLTF. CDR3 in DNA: TGTGCCAGCAGTGAACAGGGTGGTGGGGCCAACGTCCTGACTTTC.

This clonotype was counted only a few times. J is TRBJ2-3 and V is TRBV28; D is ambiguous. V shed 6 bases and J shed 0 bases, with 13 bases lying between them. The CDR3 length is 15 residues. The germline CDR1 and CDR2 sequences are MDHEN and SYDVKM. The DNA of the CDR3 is TGTGCCAGCAGGACGATAGGGCCCAGCACAGATACGCAGTATTTT. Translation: CASRTIGPSTDTQYF.

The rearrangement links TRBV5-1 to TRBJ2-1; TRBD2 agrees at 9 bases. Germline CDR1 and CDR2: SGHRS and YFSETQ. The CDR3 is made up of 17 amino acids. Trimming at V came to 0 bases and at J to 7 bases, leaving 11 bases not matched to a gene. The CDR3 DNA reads TGCGCCAGCAGCTTGGCCGCAGCGGGGGGCCGTTTGAATGAGCAGTTCTTC. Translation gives CASSLAAAGGRLNEQFF.

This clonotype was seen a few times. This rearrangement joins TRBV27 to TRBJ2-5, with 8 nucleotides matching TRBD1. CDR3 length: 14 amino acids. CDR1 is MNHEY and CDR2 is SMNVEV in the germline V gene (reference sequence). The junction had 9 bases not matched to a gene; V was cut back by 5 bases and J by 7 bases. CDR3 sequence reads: CASSASQGTGTQYF. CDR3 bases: TGTGCCAGCAGTGCCTCTCAGGGGACAGGGACCCAGTACTTC.

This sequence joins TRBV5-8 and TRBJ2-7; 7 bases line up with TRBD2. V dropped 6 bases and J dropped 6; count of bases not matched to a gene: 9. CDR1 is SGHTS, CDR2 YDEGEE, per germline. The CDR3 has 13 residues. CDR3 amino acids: CASIRSAGSEQYF. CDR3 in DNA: TGTGCCAGCATCAGATCAGCGGGGAGCGAGCAGTACTTC.

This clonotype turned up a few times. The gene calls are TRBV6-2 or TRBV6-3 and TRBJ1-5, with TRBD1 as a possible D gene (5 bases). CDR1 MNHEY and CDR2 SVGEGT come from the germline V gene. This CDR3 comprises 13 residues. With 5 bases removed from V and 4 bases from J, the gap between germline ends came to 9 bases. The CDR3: CASSTGLNQPQHF. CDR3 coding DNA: TGTGCCAGCAGTACAGGTCTGAATCAGCCCCAGCATTTT.

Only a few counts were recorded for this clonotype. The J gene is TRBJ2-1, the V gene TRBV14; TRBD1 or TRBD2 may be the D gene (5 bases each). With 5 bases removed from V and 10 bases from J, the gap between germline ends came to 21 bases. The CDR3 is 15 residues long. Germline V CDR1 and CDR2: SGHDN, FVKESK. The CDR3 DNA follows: TGTGCCAGCAGCACCCGGGACCTTCCGAGTGGGGAGCAGTTCTTC. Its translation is CASSTRDLPSGEQFF. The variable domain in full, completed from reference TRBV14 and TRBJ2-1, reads EAGVTQFPSHSVIEKGQTVTLRCDPISGHDNLYWYRRVMGKEIKFLLHFVKESKQDESGMPNNRFLAERTGGTYSTLKVQPAELEDSGVYFCASSTRDLPSGEQFFGPGTRLTVL.

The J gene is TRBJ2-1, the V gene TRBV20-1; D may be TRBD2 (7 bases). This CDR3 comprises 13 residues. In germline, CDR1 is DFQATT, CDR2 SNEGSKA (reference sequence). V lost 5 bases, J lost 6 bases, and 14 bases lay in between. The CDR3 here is CSARGGAPNEQFF. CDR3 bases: TGCAGTGCTCGAGGGGGGGCCCCCAATGAGCAGTTCTTC.

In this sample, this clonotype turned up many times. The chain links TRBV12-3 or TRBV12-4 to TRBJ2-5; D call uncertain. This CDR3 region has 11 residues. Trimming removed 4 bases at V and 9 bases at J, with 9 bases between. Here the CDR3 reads CASSSARAQYF. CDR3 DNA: TGTGCCAGCAGTTCTGCTAGGGCCCAGTACTTC.

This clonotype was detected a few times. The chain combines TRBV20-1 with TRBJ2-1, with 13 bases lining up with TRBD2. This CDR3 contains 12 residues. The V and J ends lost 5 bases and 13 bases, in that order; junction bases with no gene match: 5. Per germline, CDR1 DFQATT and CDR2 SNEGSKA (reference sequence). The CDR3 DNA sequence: TGCAGTGCTGGCCGACTAGCGGGAGGCCAGTTCTTC. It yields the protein CSAGRLAGGQFF.